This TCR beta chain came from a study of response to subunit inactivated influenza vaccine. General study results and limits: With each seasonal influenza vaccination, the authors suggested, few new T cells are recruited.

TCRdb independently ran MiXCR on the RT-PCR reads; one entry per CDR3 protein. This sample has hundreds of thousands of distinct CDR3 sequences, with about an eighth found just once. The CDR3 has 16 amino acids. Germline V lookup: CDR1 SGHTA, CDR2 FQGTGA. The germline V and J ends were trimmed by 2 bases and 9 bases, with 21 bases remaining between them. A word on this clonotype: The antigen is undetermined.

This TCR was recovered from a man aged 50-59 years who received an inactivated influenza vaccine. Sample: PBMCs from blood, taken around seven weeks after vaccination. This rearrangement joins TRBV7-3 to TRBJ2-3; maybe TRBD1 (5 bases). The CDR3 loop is CASSLGSGNEFGTQYF. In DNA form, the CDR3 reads TGTGCCAGCAGCTTAGGGTCAGGGAATGAGTTTGGCACGCAGTATTTT. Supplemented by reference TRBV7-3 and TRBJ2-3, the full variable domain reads GAGVSQTPSNKVTEKGKYVELRCDPISGHTALYWYRQSLGQGPEFLIYFQGTGAADDSGLPNDRFFAVRPEGSVSTLKIQRTERGDSAVYLCASSLGSGNEFGTQYFGPGTRLTVL.